What follows is one T cell receptor beta chain and its context. Its antigen remains unknown. Researchers ran the PCR with 60 Vbeta and 13 Jbeta primers. TCRdb keeps only in-frame clones here, not all; method: immunoSEQ multiplex PCR. The sample shows roughly 71,000 clones, 70% to 80% of them seen only once. This sample is part of a study of cytomegalovirus exposure and HLA in healthy donors. At the level of the study: An analysis done earlier identified 95 million to 140 million unique TCR beta sequences from about 179 million T cells.

V gave up 3 bases and J gave up 3 bases; unmatched junction bases: 7. CDR3 length: 14 residues. Germline values: CDR1 GTSNPN, CDR2 SVGIG (reference sequence). Notes on the study in general: Some 150 TCR beta chains were listed as cytomegalovirus-associated.

When sampled, the donors appeared nominally healthy, though they likely had unrecorded immune exposures. The TCR originated in a girl between 5 and 17 years old in good health and CMV-seropositive. This chain connects TRBV30 to TRBJ1-1, with 7 bases fitting TRBD1. The sample taken for sequencing was PBMCs. CDR3: CAWRTGREDTEAFF. CDR3 nucleotide sequence: TGTGCCTGGAGGACAGGGAGAGAGGACACTGAAGCTTTCTTT.